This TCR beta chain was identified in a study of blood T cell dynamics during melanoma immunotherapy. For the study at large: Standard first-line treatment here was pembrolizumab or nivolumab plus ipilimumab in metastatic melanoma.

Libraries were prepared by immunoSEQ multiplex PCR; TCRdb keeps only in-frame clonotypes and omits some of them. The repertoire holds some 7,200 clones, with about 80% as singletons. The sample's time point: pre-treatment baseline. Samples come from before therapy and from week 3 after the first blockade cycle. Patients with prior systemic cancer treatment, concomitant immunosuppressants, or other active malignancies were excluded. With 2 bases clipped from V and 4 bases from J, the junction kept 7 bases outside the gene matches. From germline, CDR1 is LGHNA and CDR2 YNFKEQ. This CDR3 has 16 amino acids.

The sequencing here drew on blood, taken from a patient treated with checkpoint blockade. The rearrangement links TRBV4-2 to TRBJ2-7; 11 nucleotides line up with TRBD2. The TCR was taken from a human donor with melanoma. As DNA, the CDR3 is TGTGCCAGCAGCCAACTAACTAGCGGGAGTCGGTACGAGCAGTACTTC. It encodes CASSQLTSGSRYEQYF.